A selection of T cell receptor beta chains follows, all from one sample in a study of cytomegalovirus exposure and HLA in healthy donors. Sequencing was performed with immunoSEQ multiplex PCR; in TCRdb, only in-frame clones are kept and a portion is missing. The data contain 85,000 to 120,000 clones, just under 95% of them seen just once; the ten biggest clones take up approximately 1%. Sample: PBMCs. The origin of the receptors is a woman under 30 in good health and CMV-seronegative. CDR3s include the opening cysteine and the closing phenylalanine or tryptophan. Each record gives: V gene, D gene, CDR3 length, clone size, J gene, CDR3 DNA, CDR3 protein. D genes are given only for firm matches. For some rows the clone size is stated as once, few or many, or as a class when expanded; others skip it.

TRBV4-2	TRBD2	17	-	TRBJ2-1	TGTGCCAGCAGCCAAGGAACCGGGGGGGCGGACTACAATGAGCAGTTCTTC	CASSQGTGGADYNEQFF
TRBV10-3	-	15	-	TRBJ1-3	TGTGCCATCTCGGGCGGGGAGTTAGGTGGAAACACCATATATTTT	CAISGGELGGNTIYF
TRBV10-3	-	15	once	TRBJ2-2	TGTGCCATCGGGGCACCTACCTTGAACACCGGGGAGCTGTTTTTT	CAIGAPTLNTGELFF
TRBV27	-	18	-	TRBJ1-2	TGTGCCAGCAGTACCACCAAGGGCGGGACTGGGGTAATGGTTGGCTACACCTTC	CASSTTKGGTGVMVGYTF
TRBV30	TRBD1	13	-	TRBJ1-6	TGTGCCTGGAGTGGGACAGGGGGCTCACCCCTCCACTTT	CAWSGTGGSPLHF
TRBV9	TRBD1	18	-	TRBJ1-3	TGTGCCAGCAGCAACACAAGATACAGGGGGAACTCTGGAAACACCATATATTTT	CASSNTRYRGNSGNTIYF
TRBV9	TRBD1	14	-	TRBJ1-5	TGTGCCAGCAGCGTAGGACAGGGGGATCAGCCCCAGCATTTT	CASSVGQGDQPQHF
TRBV9	TRBD2	18	-	TRBJ2-3	TGTGCCAGCAGCGTAGAAGGGCTAGCGGGAGTCGGGACAGATACGCAGTATTTT	CASSVEGLAGVGTDTQYF
TRBV7-2	-	14	-	TRBJ1-3	TGTGCCAGCAGCTCGGGACTTGCTGGAAACACCATATATTTT	CASSSGLAGNTIYF
TRBV4-1	TRBD2	15	-	TRBJ2-1	TGCGCCAGCAGCCAAGGAGCGGGAGGGTACAATGAGCAGTTCTTC	CASSQGAGGYNEQFF
TRBV29-1	-	12	-	TRBJ2-3	TGCAGCGTTGAAAGTGGAGGTGATACGCAGTATTTT	CSVESGGDTQYF
TRBV2	TRBD2	15	-	TRBJ2-5	TGTGCCAGCAGTGACCAAGCGGGGGGGCAAGAGACCCAGTACTTC	CASSDQAGGQETQYF
TRBV5-1	TRBD1	16	-	TRBJ2-1	TGCGCCAGCAGCTCACCCGGGACAGGAAACTACAATGAGCAGTTCTTC	CASSSPGTGNYNEQFF
TRBV4-1	TRBD1	15	-	TRBJ1-1	TGCGCCAGCACCACACAGGGGGGGTTGAACACTGAAGCTTTCTTT	CASTTQGGLNTEAFF
TRBV5-6	-	13	-	TRBJ2-2	TGTGCCAGCAGCTTGGAACGGTCCGGGGAGCTGTTTTTT	CASSLERSGELFF
TRBV20-1	-	11	-	TRBJ2-7	TGCAGTGCTAGAGACCCTCTCGAGCAGTACTTC	CSARDPLEQYF
TRBV19	TRBD2	14	-	TRBJ2-3	TGTGCCAGTGCGAGTAGCGGGAGTGGTGGTACGCAGTATTTT	CASASSGSGGTQYF
TRBV25-1	-	14	once	TRBJ1-5	TGTGCCAGCAGTGGGGGACAACAGAATCAGCCCCAGCATTTT	CASSGGQQNQPQHF
TRBV18	-	14	-	TRBJ1-1	TGTGCCAGCTCACCGGCAGGGGCGAACACTGAAGCTTTCTTT	CASSPAGANTEAFF
TRBV9	TRBD2	16	-	TRBJ2-3	TGTGCCAGCAACCCTCTTACGGGACTAGCTTTAGATACGCAGTATTTT	CASNPLTGLALDTQYF
TRBV7-9	TRBD1	15	-	TRBJ1-3	TGTGCCAGCAGCCTCCGGGACAGGGATGGAAACACCATATATTTT	CASSLRDRDGNTIYF
TRBV28	-	12	-	TRBJ2-7	TGTGCCAGCAGCGCAGGGGCCTACGAGCAGTACTTC	CASSAGAYEQYF
TRBV6-5	TRBD1	14	-	TRBJ2-7	TGTGCCAGCAAACCGGGACAGGGGTCTTACGAGCAGTACTTC	CASKPGQGSYEQYF
TRBV9	TRBD2	17	-	TRBJ2-3	TGTGCCAGCAGCGCCTGGGCCGGGACTAGCGTAGGGGATACGCAGTATTTT	CASSAWAGTSVGDTQYF
TRBV7-2	TRBD1	13	-	TRBJ1-2	TGTGCCAGCAGCGCCGACAGGGGCTATGGCTACACCTTC	CASSADRGYGYTF
TRBV27	-	14	-	TRBJ2-1	TGTGCCAGCAGTTCCCGGAGGGCTTACAATGAGCAGTTCTTC	CASSSRRAYNEQFF
TRBV6-6	TRBD1	16	-	TRBJ1-2	TGTGCCAGCAGTTACTCGCTGGAGAGGGGGCTGGGTGGCTACACCTTC	CASSYSLERGLGGYTF
TRBV18	-	14	-	TRBJ1-2	TGTGCCAGCTCACCGCCTTCCTCCCCCGGGGGCTACACCTTC	CASSPPSSPGGYTF
TRBV21-1	-	16	-	TRBJ2-3	TGTGCCAGCAGCATCATAGCGGGAGAACACACAGATACGCAGTATTTT	CASSIIAGEHTDTQYF
TRBV13	-	14	-	TRBJ2-7	TGTGCCAGCAGCTCCTCGGACAGAGCCTACGAGCAGTACTTC	CASSSSDRAYEQYF
TRBV6-5	TRBD1	15	-	TRBJ1-1	TGTGCCAGCAGTTTCACCGGGACAGCGAACACTGAAGCTTTCTTT	CASSFTGTANTEAFF
TRBV6-5	-	14	-	TRBJ2-3	TGTGCCAGCAGTTACAATGGCGGGGCAGATACGCAGTATTTT	CASSYNGGADTQYF